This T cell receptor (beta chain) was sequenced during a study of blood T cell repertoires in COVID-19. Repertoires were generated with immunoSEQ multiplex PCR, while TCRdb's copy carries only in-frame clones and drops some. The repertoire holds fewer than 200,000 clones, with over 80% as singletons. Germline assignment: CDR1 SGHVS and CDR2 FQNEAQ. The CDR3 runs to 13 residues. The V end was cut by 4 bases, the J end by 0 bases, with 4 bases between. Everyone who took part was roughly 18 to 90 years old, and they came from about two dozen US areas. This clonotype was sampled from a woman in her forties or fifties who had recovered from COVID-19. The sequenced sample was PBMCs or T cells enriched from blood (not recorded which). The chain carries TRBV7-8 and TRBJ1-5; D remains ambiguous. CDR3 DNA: TGTGCCAGCAGCTCCTATAGCAATCAGCCCCAGCATTTT. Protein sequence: CASSSYSNQPQHF.